The 8 T cell receptor beta chains below all came from one sample that was sequenced in a study of a mutant IDH1 vaccine in newly diagnosed glioma. Antigens for these TCRs are unknown. Time point reported: week 11, during vaccination. In every dose of vaccine, 300 ug of mutant IDH1 20-mer peptide was given alongside topical imiquimod. Assay: immunoSEQ multiplex PCR; the TCRdb copy retains only in-frame clones and omits some. The sample includes approximately 61,000 clones, 80% seen only once; the top ten take about 6%. The sample consisted of PBMCs, taken from a glioma patient whose treatment included an IDH1 peptide vaccine. The receptors were gathered from a man between 45 and 60 years old with glioma.

V and J are TRBV21-1 and TRBJ2-2; TRBD2 is taken as the D call from the table, unchecked against the DNA. TRBV21-1 is a pseudogene. This CDR3 contains 15 residues. CDR3: CASGTSGPRGGELFF. CDR3 sequence (DNA): TGTGCCAGCGGGACTAGCGGGCCCCGGGGCGGGGAGCTGTTTTTT.

The chain couples TRBV7-2 to TRBJ1-1; no clear D. Germline CDR1 and CDR2: SGHTA and FQGNSA. The CDR3 length is 15 residues. V was cut by 0 bases and J by 4 bases, with 12 bases left in between. The CDR3 DNA follows: TGTGCCAGCAGCTTAGCGCGTCGGTCCCTCACTGAAGCTTTCTTT. Its protein product is CASSLARRSLTEAFF.

This clone has only a few counts. This chain links TRBV2 with TRBJ1-1; D gene ambiguous. This CDR3 spans 14 amino acids. The germline V and J ends were trimmed by 4 bases and 1 base, with 10 bases remaining between them. Germline values: CDR1 SNHLY, CDR2 FYNNEI. This chain's CDR3 is CASSVGSPNTEAFF. DNA of the CDR3: TGTGCCAGCAGTGTCGGTTCACCGAACACTGAAGCTTTCTTT. The full variable domain, in which reference TRBV2 and TRBJ1-1 provide the parts outside the CDR3, is EPEVTQTPSHQVTQMGQEVILRCVPISNHLYFYWYRQILGQKVEFLVSFYNNEISEKSEIFDDQFSVERPDGSNFTLKIRSTKLEDSAMYFCASSVGSPNTEAFFGQGTRLTVV.

CDR3 amino acids: CASSEHLNTEAFF. The CDR3 region has the DNA TGTGCCAGCAGTGAACACTTGAACACTGAAGCTTTCTTT. V and J are TRBV6-4 and TRBJ1-1, with D unresolved. Trimming left V 3 bases short and J 0 bases short, with 5 bases between. The CDR3 sequence is 13 residues long. The germline CDR1 and CDR2 sequences are MRHNA and SNTAGT.

This chain links TRBV5-5 with TRBJ2-7; D not resolved. This CDR3 spans 15 amino acids. The germline V and J ends were trimmed by 2 bases and 5 bases, with 17 bases remaining between them. The germline gives CDR1 SGHKS, CDR2 YYEKEE (reference sequence). The CDR3 sequence is CASSLEATARHEQYF. CDR3 bases: TGTGCCAGCAGCTTAGAGGCAACAGCCCGCCACGAGCAGTACTTC. Combining the CDR3 with reference TRBV5-5 and TRBJ2-7 gives the whole variable domain DAGVTQSPTHLIKTRGQQVTLRCSPISGHKSVSWYQQVLGQGPQFIFQYYEKEERGRGNFPDRFSARQFPNYSSELNVNALLLGDSALYLCASSLEATARHEQYFGPGTRLTVT.

The V call is TRBV7-9, the J call TRBJ2-5; D is uncertain. The V end was cut by 6 bases, the J end by 5 bases, with 13 bases between. Per germline, CDR1 SEHNR and CDR2 FQNEAQ (reference sequence). The CDR3 has 13 amino acids. As DNA, the CDR3 is TGTGCCAGCAGTCTATCCGTCAGCGAGACCCAGTACTTC. This gives the protein CASSLSVSETQYF.

The rearrangement uses TRBV13 and TRBJ2-1; perhaps D is TRBD1 or TRBD2 (6 bases each). This CDR3 spans 11 amino acids. Germline assignment: CDR1 PRHDT and CDR2 FYEKMQ (reference sequence). Trimming removed 5 bases from V and 12 bases from J, with 11 bases in between. The CDR3 reads CASSPGGGQFF. Written as DNA, the CDR3 is TGTGCCAGCAGCCCTGGAGGGGGGCAGTTCTTC.

The chain joins TRBV15 to TRBJ2-2, with D possibly TRBD1 on 6 matching bases. This CDR3 spans 18 amino acids. Germline CDR1 and CDR2: LNHNV and YYDKDF (reference sequence). V dropped 0 bases and J dropped 2 bases, with 16 bases sitting between them. CDR3 nucleotides: TGTGCCACCAGCAGAGATCAAATCCGGGACACTAACACCGGGGAGCTGTTTTTT. Residues: CATSRDQIRDTNTGELFF.